One and the same sample provided the 20 T cell receptor beta chains below, sequenced in a study of shared clonotypes between healthy human individuals. Only in-frame clones appear in the TCRdb table, and some are missing; sequencing was by immunoSEQ multiplex PCR. In the table there are 1.4 million or so clones, 98% to 99% of which are singletons. The sequenced sample consisted of naive CD4+ T cells sorted from blood. Sample subset: CD45RA+ positively selected. The receptors here all came from a man under 40 in good health.

The rearrangement links TRBV2 to TRBJ2-5, with D possibly being TRBD2 (5 bases). Between the trimmed V and J ends, which lost 6 bases and 0 bases, there was a span of 8 bases. The CDR3 is 13 amino acids. Germline CDR1 is SNHLY and CDR2 is FYNNEI. The CDR3 protein is CASSRGYQETQYF. The CDR3 DNA is TGTGCCAGCAGCCGAGGGTACCAAGAGACCCAGTACTTC.

V is TRBV28 and J is TRBJ2-1; 8 nucleotides match TRBD2. The CDR3 runs 17 residues. The V gene end was trimmed by 4 bases and the J gene end by 4 bases; junction bases not matched to a gene: 12. CDR1 and CDR2 from the germline V gene are MDHEN and SYDVKM. CDR3: CASSSLLAGSTYNEQFF. CDR3 bases: TGTGCCAGCAGTTCACTCTTAGCGGGATCTACTTACAATGAGCAGTTCTTC.

This clone came up once. The chain couples TRBV11-2 to TRBJ1-1, with 7 bases matching TRBD1. Germline V gene sequence: CDR1 SGHAT, CDR2 FQNNGV. J was trimmed by 4 bases and V by 2 bases; bases with no gene match: 7. The CDR3 is 15 amino acids. In nucleotides, the CDR3 is TGTGCCAGCAGCTTATCGACAGGGCTAGGCACTGAAGCTTTCTTT. It codes for CASSLSTGLGTEAFF.

The V call is TRBV9, the J call TRBJ2-7, with D perhaps assigned TRBD1 or TRBD2 (5 bases each). CDR3 length equals 14 residues. The germline V and J ends were trimmed by 4 bases and 5 bases, with 16 bases remaining between them. The germline V gene has CDR1 SGDLS and CDR2 YYNGEE. The CDR3 DNA reads as TGTGCCAGCAGCCGGGACCCCATCCTCCACGAGCAGTACTTC. It is translated as CASSRDPILHEQYF.

The J gene is TRBJ2-5, the V gene TRBV5-6; possibly TRBD1 for D (6 bases). This CDR3 spans 13 amino acids. Germline loops: CDR1 SGHDT, CDR2 YYEEEE. The germline V and J ends were trimmed by 4 bases and 4 bases, with 11 bases remaining between them. The CDR3 nucleotides read TGTGCCAGCAGCCCGACAGGAAGAGAGACCCAGTACTTC. Its protein product is CASSPTGRETQYF.

This CDR3 is CASSLVSRRGTEAFF. The CDR3 DNA reads TGTGCCAGCAGCTTAGTCTCGCGAAGGGGCACTGAAGCTTTCTTT. V and J are TRBV7-9 and TRBJ1-1, with D possibly being TRBD1 (5 bases). Germline V gene data show CDR1 as SEHNR and CDR2 as FQNEAQ (reference sequence). V shed 1 base and J shed 4 bases, with 13 bases lying between them. CDR3 length equals 15 residues.

This rearrangement joins TRBV27 to TRBJ1-5; D gene ambiguous. The CDR3 has 14 residues. Germline V CDR1 and CDR2: MNHEY, SMNVEV (reference sequence). Trimming cost V 2 bases and J 11 bases, with 16 bases left between them. CDR3 bases: TGTGCCAGCAGTTTAGGAGAAGGAACACGGTCCCAGCATTTT. As protein: CASSLGEGTRSQHF.

This chain's CDR3 is CASSRTSGSSGNEQFF. For the CDR3, the DNA is TGCGCCAGCAGCCGGACTAGCGGGAGCTCCGGGAATGAGCAGTTCTTC. The chain combines TRBV5-1 with TRBJ2-1; TRBD2 aligns across 13 bases. CDR1 and CDR2 (germline): SGHRS, YFSETQ. J was trimmed by 7 bases and V by 4 bases; bases with no gene match: 8. The CDR3 totals 16 residues.

V usage is TRBV28 and J usage is TRBJ2-6, with D possibly matching TRBD1 (5 bases). Trimming pared 6 bases from V and 2 bases from J, leaving 11 bases between. The CDR3 is made up of 15 amino acids. The germline CDR1 and CDR2 sequences are MDHEN and SYDVKM. The CDR3, as DNA: TGTGCCAGCAGATCCACAGGTACTGGGGCCAACGTCCTGACTTTC. Its translation: CASRSTGTGANVLTF.

The chain joins TRBV7-9 to TRBJ2-5; 10 bases map to TRBD1. V dropped 5 bases and J dropped 0; count of bases not matched to a gene: 3. Germline V gene data show CDR1 as SEHNR and CDR2 as FQNEAQ (reference sequence). The length of the CDR3 is 15 residues. The CDR3 loop reads CASSQGQGYQETQYF. CDR3 sequence (DNA): TGTGCCAGCAGCCAGGGACAGGGGTACCAAGAGACCCAGTACTTC.

The chain has TRBV10-1 and TRBJ2-3, with 7 positions matching TRBD2. V lost 1 base, J lost 3 bases, and 7 bases stayed unmatched. CDR1 is WNHNN, CDR2 SYGVQD, per germline (reference sequence). CDR3 size: 16 residues. The CDR3 loop is CASSEFRGSVTDTQYF. The CDR3 nucleotides read TGCGCCAGCAGTGAGTTCCGCGGGAGTGTTACAGATACGCAGTATTTT.

This clone has only one observation. Other DNA sequences in the same sample also yield this CDR3. V and J are TRBV9 and TRBJ2-1, with TRBD1 matching over 7 bases. The CDR3 is 14 amino acids. Germline CDR1 reads SGDLS; CDR2 reads YYNGEE. V was pared by 2 bases and J by 3 bases, with 2 bases of the junction left unmatched. The CDR3 region has the DNA TGTGCCAGCAGCGTCAGGGACAGCTACAATGAGCAGTTCTTC. Amino acid sequence: CASSVRDSYNEQFF.

CDR3 DNA: TGTGCCAGCAGCTTAGTCTTCGCGAGCAATGAGCAGTTCTTC. It specifies CASSLVFASNEQFF. The chain joins TRBV7-2 to TRBJ2-1; D unresolved. The CDR3 length is 14 residues. Germline V lookup: CDR1 SGHTA, CDR2 FQGNSA. Between the trimmed V and J ends, which lost 1 base and 6 bases, there was a span of 10 bases. Based on the CDR3 plus reference TRBV7-2 and TRBJ2-1, the full variable domain is GAGVSQSPSNKVTEKGKDVELRCDPISGHTALYWYRQSLGQGLEFLIYFQGNSAPDKSGLPSDRFSAERTGGSVSTLTIQRTQQEDSAVYLCASSLVFASNEQFFGPGTRLTVL.

The J gene is TRBJ2-7, the V gene TRBV29-1; the D gene is possibly TRBD2 (5 bases). V lost 6 bases and J lost 2, with 14 bases in between. Germline CDR1 is SQVTM and CDR2 is ANQGSEA. The CDR3 runs to 13 residues. CDR3 amino acids: CSVLPTGAYEQYF. The CDR3 nucleotides are TGCAGCGTACTGCCAACCGGGGCCTACGAGCAGTACTTC.

V gene TRBV7-2 combines with J gene TRBJ2-1; D is undetermined. The CDR3 is made up of 13 amino acids. The germline CDR1 and CDR2 sequences are SGHTA and FQGNSA. V shed 6 bases and J shed 0 bases, with 6 bases lying between them. The CDR3 DNA follows: TGTGCCAGCAGGCAAAACTCCTACAATGAGCAGTTCTTC. This encodes CASRQNSYNEQFF.

The V gene is TRBV5-1, the J gene TRBJ2-2, with D perhaps assigned TRBD1 or TRBD2 (5 bases each). The CDR3 totals 14 residues. Trimming left V 6 bases short and J 3 bases short, with 12 bases between. The germline CDR1 and CDR2 sequences are SGHRS and YFSETQ. This chain's CDR3 is CASNPGRDTGELFF. In DNA form, the CDR3 reads TGCGCCAGCAACCCGGGGCGGGACACCGGGGAGCTGTTTTTT.

The chain combines TRBV7-8 with TRBJ2-3, with 7 positions matching TRBD2. Per germline, CDR1 SGHVS and CDR2 FQNEAQ. This CDR3 has 13 residues. Losses at the gene ends were 6 bases for V and 9 bases for J; bases not matched to a gene: 9. The CDR3 region has the DNA TGTGCCAGCAGTGATAGGTTGGGGGGGACGCAGTATTTT. Translating gives CASSDRLGGTQYF.

About this clone itself: Other DNA sequences from this sample encode an identical CDR3 as well. The chain links TRBV6-5 to TRBJ2-5; D is unresolved. Germline CDR1 and CDR2: MNHEY and SVGAGI. Trimming left V 0 bases short and J 1 base short, with 6 bases between. The CDR3 extends over 14 amino acids. Here the CDR3 DNA reads TGTGCCAGCAGTTACTCGACGATCCAAGAGACCCAGTACTTC. This gives the protein CASSYSTIQETQYF.

Turning to this clone: Within the sample, other DNA sequences also encode this same CDR3. CDR3 in DNA: TGTGCCAGCAGCGTAGTGGGGGCGGGCGAGCAGTTCTTC. Translated: CASSVVGAGEQFF. The chain combines TRBV9 with TRBJ2-1; perhaps TRBD1 as D (6 bases). This CDR3 is built from 13 residues. V was shortened by 0 bases and J by 10 bases, with 11 bases between the two germline ends. CDR1 SGDLS and CDR2 YYNGEE come from the germline V gene.

This sequence joins TRBV27 and TRBJ2-3; 7 nucleotides agree with TRBD2. CDR3 length: 15 residues. The ends lost 7 bases at V and 2 bases at J; junction bases unmatched: 9. Germline CDR1 is MNHEY and CDR2 is SMNVEV (reference sequence). The chain's CDR3 is CASISPSGDTDTQYF. CDR3 nucleotides: TGTGCCAGCATATCCCCTAGCGGAGACACAGATACGCAGTATTTT.